This T cell receptor (beta chain) is drawn from a study of blood T cell repertoires in COVID-19. Study in general: Samples came from the United States, Italy and Spain, spanning acute and convalescent COVID-19. T cells, B-cell-depleted T cells, or PBMCs supplied cDNA or gDNA.

This CDR3 contains 18 residues. Unmatched junction bases numbered 16, after V lost 4 bases and J lost 4 bases. CDR1 and CDR2 (germline): SGHDN, FVKESK. Profiled with immunoSEQ multiplex PCR; TCRdb holds only in-frame clones, not every one. Of about 39,000 clones in the sample, approximately 94% were seen once. The sample comprised peripheral blood. The chain carries TRBV14 and TRBJ2-1, with 7 bases fitting TRBD1. The receptor was derived from a human donor with active COVID-19. The donor label of this sample is uncertain. The CDR3 DNA follows: TGTGCCAGCAGCCGAGCGGCAACAGGGGTGGTACGGTACAATGAGCAGTTCTTC. This gives the protein CASSRAATGVVRYNEQFF.